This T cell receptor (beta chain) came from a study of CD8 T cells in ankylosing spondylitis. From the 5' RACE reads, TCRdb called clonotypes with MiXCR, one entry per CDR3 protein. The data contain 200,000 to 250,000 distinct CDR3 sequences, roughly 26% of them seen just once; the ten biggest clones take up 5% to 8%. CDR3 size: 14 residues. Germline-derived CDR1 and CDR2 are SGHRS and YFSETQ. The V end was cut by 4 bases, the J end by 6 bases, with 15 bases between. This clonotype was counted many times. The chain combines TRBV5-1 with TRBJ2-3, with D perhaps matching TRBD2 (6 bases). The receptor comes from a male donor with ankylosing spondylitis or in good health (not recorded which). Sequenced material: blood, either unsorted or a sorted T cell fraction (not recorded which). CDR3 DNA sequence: TGCGCCAGCAGCCCGGGGGAGTCCCGGGATACGCAGTATTTT. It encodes CASSPGESRDTQYF.